The present T cell receptor (beta chain) was sequenced within a study of circulating and synovial CD4+ cells in juvenile arthritis. TCRdb's table, derived via immunoSEQ multiplex PCR, lists solely in-frame clones and lacks some. Among 30,000 to 35,000 clones listed, about 95% were seen once. CDR3 length: 15 residues. J gave up 4 bases and V 4 bases, and 5 bases lay outside the gene matches. CDR1 SGHRS and CDR2 YFSETQ come from the germline V gene. Study-level findings and limits: Bulk blood CD4 samples held at least an order of magnitude more or fewer genomes than CPL.

For this clone: As yet, its antigen is unknown.

The receptor was isolated from a human donor with juvenile idiopathic arthritis. The chain carries TRBV5-1 and TRBJ2-3; 11 positions match TRBD2. Sequenced: CD4+ T cells from blood. The CDR3 bases are TGCGCCAGCAGCGCACTAGCGGGAGTTGCAGATACGCAGTATTTT. It specifies CASSALAGVADTQYF.